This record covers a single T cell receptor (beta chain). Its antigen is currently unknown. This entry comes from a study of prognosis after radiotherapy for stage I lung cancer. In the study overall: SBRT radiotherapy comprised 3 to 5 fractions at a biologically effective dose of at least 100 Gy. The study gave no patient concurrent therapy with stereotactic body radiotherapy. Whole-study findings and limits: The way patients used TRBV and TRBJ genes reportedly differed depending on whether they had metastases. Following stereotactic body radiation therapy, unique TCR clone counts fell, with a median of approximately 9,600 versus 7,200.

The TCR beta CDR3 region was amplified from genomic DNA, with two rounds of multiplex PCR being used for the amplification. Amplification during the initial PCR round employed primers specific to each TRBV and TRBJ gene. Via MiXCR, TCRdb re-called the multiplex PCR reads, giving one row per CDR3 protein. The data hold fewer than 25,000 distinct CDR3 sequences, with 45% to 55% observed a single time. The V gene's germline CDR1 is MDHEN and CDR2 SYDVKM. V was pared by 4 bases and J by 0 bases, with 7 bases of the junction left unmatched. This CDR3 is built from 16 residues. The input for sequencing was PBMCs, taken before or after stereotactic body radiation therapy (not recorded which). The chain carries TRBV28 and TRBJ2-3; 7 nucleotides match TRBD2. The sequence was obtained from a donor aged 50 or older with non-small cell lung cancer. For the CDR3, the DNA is TGTGCCAGCAGTTACGTAGCGGGCCTTAGCACAGATACGCAGTATTTT. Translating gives CASSYVAGLSTDTQYF.